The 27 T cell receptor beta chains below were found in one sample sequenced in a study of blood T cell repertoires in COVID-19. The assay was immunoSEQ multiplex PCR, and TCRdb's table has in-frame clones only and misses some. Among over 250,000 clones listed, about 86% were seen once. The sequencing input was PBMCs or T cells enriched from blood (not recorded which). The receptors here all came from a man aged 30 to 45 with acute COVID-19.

The CDR3 reads CASSPFPGQNSPLHF. CDR3 coding DNA: TGTGCCAGTAGTCCGTTCCCGGGACAGAATTCACCCCTCCACTTT. The rearrangement links TRBV19 to TRBJ1-6, with 7 bases aligning to TRBD1. The ends lost 5 bases at V and 7 bases at J; junction bases unmatched: 8. The CDR3 has 15 amino acids. Germline V gives CDR1 LNHDA, CDR2 SQIVND (reference sequence).

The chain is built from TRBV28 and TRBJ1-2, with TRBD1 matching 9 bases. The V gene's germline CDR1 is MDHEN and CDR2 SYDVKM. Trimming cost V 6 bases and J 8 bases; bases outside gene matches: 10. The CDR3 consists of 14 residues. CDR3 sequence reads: CASRYTTGGQGYTF. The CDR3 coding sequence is TGTGCCAGCAGATATACGACAGGGGGTCAGGGCTACACCTTC.

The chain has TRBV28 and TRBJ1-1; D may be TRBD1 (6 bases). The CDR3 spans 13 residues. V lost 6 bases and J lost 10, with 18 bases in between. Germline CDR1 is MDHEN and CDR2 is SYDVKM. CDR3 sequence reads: CASRSFRGDGAFF. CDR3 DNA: TGTGCCAGCAGAAGTTTCAGGGGCGATGGAGCTTTCTTT.

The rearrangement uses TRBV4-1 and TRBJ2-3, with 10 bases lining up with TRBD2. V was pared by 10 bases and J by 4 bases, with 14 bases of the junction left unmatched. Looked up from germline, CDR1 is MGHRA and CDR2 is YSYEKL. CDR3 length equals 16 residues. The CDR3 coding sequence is TGCGCCACCGCCAGCGGGGGGGCGCTGGGGTCAGATACGCAGTATTTT. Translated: CATASGGALGSDTQYF.

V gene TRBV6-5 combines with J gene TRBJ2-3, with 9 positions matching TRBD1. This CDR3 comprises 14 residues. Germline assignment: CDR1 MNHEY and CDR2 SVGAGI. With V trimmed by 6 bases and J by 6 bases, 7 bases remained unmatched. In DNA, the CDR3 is TGTGCCAGCAGCAGGACAGGGGAGTGGGATACGCAGTATTTT. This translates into CASSRTGEWDTQYF.

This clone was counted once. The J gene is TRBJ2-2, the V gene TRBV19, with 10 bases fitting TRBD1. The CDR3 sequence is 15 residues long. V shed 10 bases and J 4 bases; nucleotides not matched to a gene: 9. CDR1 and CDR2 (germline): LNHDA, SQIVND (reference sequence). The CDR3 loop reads CATRQGAQGTGELFF. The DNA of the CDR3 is TGTGCCACCCGACAGGGGGCGCAGGGCACCGGGGAGCTGTTTTTT. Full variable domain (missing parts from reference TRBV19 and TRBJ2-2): DGGITQSPKYLFRKEGQNVTLSCEQNLNHDAMYWYRQDPGQGLRLIYYSQIVNDFQKGDIAEGYSVSREKKESFPLTVTSAQKNPTAFYLCATRQGAQGTGELFFGEGSRLTVL.

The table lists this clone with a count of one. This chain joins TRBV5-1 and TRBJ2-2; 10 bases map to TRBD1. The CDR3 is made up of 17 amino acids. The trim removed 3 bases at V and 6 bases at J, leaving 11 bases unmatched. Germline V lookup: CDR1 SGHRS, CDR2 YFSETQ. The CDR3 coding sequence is TGCGCCAGCAGCTCGATTAACCCGGGACAGGGGCCCGGGGAGCTGTTTTTT. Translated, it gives CASSSINPGQGPGELFF.

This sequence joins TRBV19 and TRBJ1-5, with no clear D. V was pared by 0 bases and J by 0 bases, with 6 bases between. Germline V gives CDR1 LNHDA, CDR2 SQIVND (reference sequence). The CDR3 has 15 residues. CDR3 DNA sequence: TGTGCCAGTAGTATAGACAGTGATAGCAATCAGCCCCAGCATTTT. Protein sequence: CASSIDSDSNQPQHF.

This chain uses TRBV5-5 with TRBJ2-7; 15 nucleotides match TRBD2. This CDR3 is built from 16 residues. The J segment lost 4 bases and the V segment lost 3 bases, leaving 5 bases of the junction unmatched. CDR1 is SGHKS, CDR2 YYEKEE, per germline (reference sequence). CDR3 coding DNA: TGTGCCAGCAGCTGGACTAGCGGGGGGGCGCGTTACGAGCAGTACGTC. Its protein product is CASSWTSGGARYEQYV.

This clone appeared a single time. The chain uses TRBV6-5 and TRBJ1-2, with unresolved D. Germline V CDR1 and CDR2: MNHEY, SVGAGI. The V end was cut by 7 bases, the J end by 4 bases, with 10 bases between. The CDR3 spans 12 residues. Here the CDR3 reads CASTSGSYGYTF. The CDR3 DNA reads TGTGCCAGCACCTCCGGGAGCTATGGCTACACCTTC.

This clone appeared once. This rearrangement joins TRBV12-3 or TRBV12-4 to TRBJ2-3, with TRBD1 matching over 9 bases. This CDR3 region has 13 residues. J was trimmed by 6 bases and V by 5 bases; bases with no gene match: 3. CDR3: CASSGQGWDTQYF. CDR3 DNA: TGTGCCAGCAGTGGACAGGGGTGGGATACGCAGTATTTT.

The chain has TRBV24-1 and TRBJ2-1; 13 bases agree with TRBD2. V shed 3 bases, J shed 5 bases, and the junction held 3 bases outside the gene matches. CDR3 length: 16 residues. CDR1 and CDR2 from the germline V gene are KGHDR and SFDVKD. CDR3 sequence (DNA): TGTGCCACCAGTGATACAACTAGCGGGAGGGACAATGAGCAGTTCTTC. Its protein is CATSDTTSGRDNEQFF.

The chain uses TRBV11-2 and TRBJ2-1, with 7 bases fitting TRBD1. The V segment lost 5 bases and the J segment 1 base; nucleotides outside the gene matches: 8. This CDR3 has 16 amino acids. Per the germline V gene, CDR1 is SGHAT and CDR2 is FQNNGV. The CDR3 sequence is CASSKRGTESYNEQFF. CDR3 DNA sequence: TGTGCCAGCAGCAAGCGAGGGACAGAATCCTACAATGAGCAGTTCTTC. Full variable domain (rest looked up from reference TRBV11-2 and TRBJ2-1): EAGVAQSPRYKIIEKRQSVAFWCNPISGHATLYWYQQILGQGPKLLIQFQNNGVVDDSQLPKDRFSAERLKGVDSTLKIQPAKLEDSAVYLCASSKRGTESYNEQFFGPGTRLTVL.

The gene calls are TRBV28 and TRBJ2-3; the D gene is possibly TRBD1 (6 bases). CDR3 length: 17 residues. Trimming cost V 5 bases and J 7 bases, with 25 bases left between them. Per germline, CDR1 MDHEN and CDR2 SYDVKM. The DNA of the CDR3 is TGTGCCAGCAGTCCTCACGCTGCGAGGACAGCTTCTTATACGCAGTATTTT. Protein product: CASSPHAARTASYTQYF.

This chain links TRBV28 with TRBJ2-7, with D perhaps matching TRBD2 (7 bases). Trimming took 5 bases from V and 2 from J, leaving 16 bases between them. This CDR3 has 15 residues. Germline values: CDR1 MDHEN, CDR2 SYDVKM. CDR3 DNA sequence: TGTGCCAGCAGTCCGGGGGGCACCTGGGCCTACGAGCAGTACGTC. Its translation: CASSPGGTWAYEQYV.

The DNA for the CDR3 is TGTGCCTGGAGTGGCAGGGCAAGGGGTGGCTACACCTTC. Protein: CAWSGRARGGYTF. The chain has TRBV30 and TRBJ1-2; D is possibly TRBD1 (5 bases). V was clipped by 1 base and J by 7 bases, with 13 bases between them. CDR3 size: 13 residues. Germline values: CDR1 GTSNPN, CDR2 SVGIG (reference sequence).

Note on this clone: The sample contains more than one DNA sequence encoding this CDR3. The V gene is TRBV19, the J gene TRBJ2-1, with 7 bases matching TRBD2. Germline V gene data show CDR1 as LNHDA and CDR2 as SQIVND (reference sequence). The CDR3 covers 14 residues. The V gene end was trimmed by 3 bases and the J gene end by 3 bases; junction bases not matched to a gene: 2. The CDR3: CASSIGLDYNEQFF. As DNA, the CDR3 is TGTGCCAGTAGTATCGGACTAGACTACAATGAGCAGTTCTTC.

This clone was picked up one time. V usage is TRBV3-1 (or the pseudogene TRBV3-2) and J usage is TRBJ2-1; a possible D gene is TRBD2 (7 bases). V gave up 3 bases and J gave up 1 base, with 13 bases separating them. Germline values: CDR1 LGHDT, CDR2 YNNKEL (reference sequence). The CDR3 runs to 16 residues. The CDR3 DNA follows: TGTGCCAGCAGCCAGAACGGGGGGCCATCCTACAATGAGCAGTTCTTC. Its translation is CASSQNGGPSYNEQFF.

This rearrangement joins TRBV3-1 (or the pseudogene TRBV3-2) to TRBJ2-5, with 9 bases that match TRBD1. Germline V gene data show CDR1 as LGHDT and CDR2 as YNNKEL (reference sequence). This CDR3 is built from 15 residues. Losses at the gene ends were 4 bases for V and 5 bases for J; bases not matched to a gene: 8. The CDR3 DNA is TGTGCCAGCAGCCGGAGACAGGGGGAAGGGGAGACCCAGTACTTC. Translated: CASSRRQGEGETQYF.

CDR3 amino acids: CATSDFSFEQFF. The CDR3 DNA is TGTGCCACCAGTGATTTCTCGTTTGAGCAGTTCTTC. The genes are TRBV24-1 and TRBJ2-1; D is undetermined. Trimming left V 1 base short and J 9 bases short, with 6 bases between. This CDR3 is 12 amino acids long. Germline V CDR1 and CDR2: KGHDR, SFDVKD.

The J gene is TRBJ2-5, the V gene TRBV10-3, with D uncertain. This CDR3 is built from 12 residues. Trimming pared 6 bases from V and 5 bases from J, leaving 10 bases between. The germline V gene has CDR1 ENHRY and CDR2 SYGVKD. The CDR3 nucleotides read TGTGCCATCAGCACTACCACGGAGACCCAGTACTTC. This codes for CAISTTTETQYF.

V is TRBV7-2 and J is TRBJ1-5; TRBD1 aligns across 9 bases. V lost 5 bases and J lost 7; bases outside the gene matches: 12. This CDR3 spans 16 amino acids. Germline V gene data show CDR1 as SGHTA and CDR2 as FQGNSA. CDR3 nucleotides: TGTGCCAGCAGCGCCTCTACAGGGGGCGCAGGGCAGCCCCAGCATTTT. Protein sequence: CASSASTGGAGQPQHF.

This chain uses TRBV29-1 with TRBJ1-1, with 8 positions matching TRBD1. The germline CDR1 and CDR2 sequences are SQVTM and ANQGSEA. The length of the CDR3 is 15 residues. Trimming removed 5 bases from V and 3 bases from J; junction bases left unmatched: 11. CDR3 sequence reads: CSVPTGALGDTEAFF. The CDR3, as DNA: TGCAGCGTTCCGACAGGGGCGCTAGGGGACACTGAAGCTTTCTTT. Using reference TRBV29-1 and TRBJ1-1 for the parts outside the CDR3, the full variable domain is SAVISQKPSRDICQRGTSLTIQCQVDSQVTMMFWYRQQPGQSLTLIATANQGSEATYESGFVIDKFPISRPNLTFSTLTVSNMSPEDSSIYLCSVPTGALGDTEAFFGQGTRLTVV.

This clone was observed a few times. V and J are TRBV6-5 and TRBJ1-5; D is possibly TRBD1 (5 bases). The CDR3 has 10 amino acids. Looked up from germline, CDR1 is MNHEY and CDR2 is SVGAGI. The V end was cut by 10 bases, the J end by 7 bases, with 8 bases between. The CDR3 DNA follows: TGTGCCACCGGGGGGCAGCCCCAGCATTTT. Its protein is CATGGQPQHF.

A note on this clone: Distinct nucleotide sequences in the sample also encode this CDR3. The CDR3 is CASGSGQGETQYF. The CDR3 DNA is TGTGCTAGTGGATCCGGACAGGGGGAGACCCAGTACTTC. The chain links TRBV12-5 to TRBJ2-5; 9 bases map to TRBD1. Per germline, CDR1 LGHNT and CDR2 FRNRAP. With V trimmed by 6 bases and J by 5 bases, 4 bases remained unmatched. CDR3 length: 13 residues.

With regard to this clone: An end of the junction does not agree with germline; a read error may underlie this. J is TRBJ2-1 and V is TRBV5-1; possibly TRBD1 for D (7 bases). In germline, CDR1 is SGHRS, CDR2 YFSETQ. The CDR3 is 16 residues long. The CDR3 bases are TGTGCCAGCAGCCTAGGCGGGACAGCGTTGAACAATGAGCAGTTCTTC. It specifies CASSLGGTALNNEQFF. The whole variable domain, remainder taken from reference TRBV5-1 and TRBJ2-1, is KAGVTQTPRYLIKTRGQQVTLSCSPISGHRSVSWYQQTPGQGLQFLFEYFSETQRNKGNFPGRFSGRQFSNSRSEMNVSTLELGDSALYLCASSLGGTALNNEQFFGPGTRLTVL.

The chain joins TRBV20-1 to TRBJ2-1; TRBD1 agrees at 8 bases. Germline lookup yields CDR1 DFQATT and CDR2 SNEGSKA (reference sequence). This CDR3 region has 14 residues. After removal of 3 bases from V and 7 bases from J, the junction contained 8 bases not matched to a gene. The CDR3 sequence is CSASVQGASNEQFF. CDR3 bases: TGCAGTGCTAGTGTGCAGGGGGCGTCGAATGAGCAGTTCTTC.